Below, 18 T cell receptor beta chains from the same sample are listed, as sequenced in a study of T cells in Graves' hyperthyroidism and ophthalmopathy. TCR beta CDR3 regions were amplified from RNA transcripts. HTBI primers were used for first-round RT-PCR of the TCR CDR3. Using its own MiXCR run on the multiplex PCR reads, TCRdb lists one record per CDR3 protein. Of more than 550,000 distinct CDR3 sequences in the sample, 45% were seen once. The sequencing sample was made of peripheral blood or thyroid tissue (not recorded which). These receptors came from an adult man with Graves' disease, either hyperthyroidism or ophthalmopathy (not recorded which).

V is TRBV7-2 and J is TRBJ2-7; a possible D gene is TRBD2 (5 bases). Germline V CDR1 and CDR2: SGHTA, FQGNSA. This CDR3 spans 14 amino acids. The V and J ends lost 5 bases and 5 bases respectively, with 16 bases between them. CDR3 region: CASSQDRGGNEQYF. CDR3 DNA sequence: TGTGCCAGCAGCCAAGATCGAGGAGGAAACGAGCAGTACTTC.

The genes are TRBV12-3 or TRBV12-4 and TRBJ1-5; 7 bases are shared with TRBD1. The CDR3 is made up of 14 amino acids. Unmatched junction bases numbered 7, after V lost 5 bases and J lost 6 bases. CDR3 loop: CASSRQGERQPQHF. CDR3 coding DNA: TGTGCCAGCAGTCGACAGGGCGAGCGTCAGCCCCAGCATTTT.

This clonotype was recorded many times. The chain has TRBV11-2 and TRBJ1-6; 8 nucleotides agree with TRBD1. V was clipped by 5 bases and J by 12 bases; unmatched bases: 9. There are 14 residues in the CDR3. Germline lookup yields CDR1 SGHAT and CDR2 FQNNGV. The CDR3 is CASSETGVVKPLHF. The CDR3, as DNA: TGTGCCAGCAGCGAGACAGGGGTGGTAAAACCCCTCCACTTT.

CDR3 loop: CASSLGRDGYEQYF. CDR3 in DNA: TGTGCCAGCAGCTTGGGTAGGGATGGCTACGAGCAGTACTTC. The chain links TRBV2 to TRBJ2-7, with D hard to call. With 6 bases removed from V and 3 bases from J, the gap between germline ends came to 15 bases. CDR1 is SNHLY, CDR2 FYNNEI, per germline. This CDR3 is 14 amino acids long. Drawing the rest from reference TRBV2 and TRBJ2-7, the complete variable domain is EPEVTQTPSHQVTQMGQEVILRCVPISNHLYFYWYRQILGQKVEFLVSFYNNEISEKSEIFDDQFSVERPDGSNFTLKIRSTKLEDSAMYFCASSLGRDGYEQYFGPGTRLTVT.

This rearrangement joins TRBV7-9 to TRBJ1-6, with D maybe TRBD1 (5 bases). The CDR3 covers 17 residues. Between the trimmed V and J ends, which lost 2 bases and 5 bases, there was a span of 16 bases. CDR1 and CDR2 from the germline V gene are SEHNR and FQNEAQ (reference sequence). CDR3 region: CASSLSAGGGHNSPLHF. In nucleotides, the CDR3 is TGTGCCAGCAGCTTAAGTGCCGGGGGAGGGCATAATTCACCCCTCCACTTT.

The chain has TRBV20-1 and TRBJ2-7, with D uncertain. Germline CDR1 and CDR2: DFQATT and SNEGSKA (reference sequence). The CDR3 loop spans 11 amino acids. Trimming took 4 bases from V and 6 from J, leaving 10 bases between them. The CDR3 region has the DNA TGCAGTGCTACCGCCCCCGGCGAGCAGTACTTC. It is translated as CSATAPGEQYF.

A remark on this clonotype: Given a much more abundant clone one base away, this may be a read error. The chain employs TRBV29-1 and TRBJ1-2; TRBD1 matches 8 bases. The CDR3 totals 15 residues. Germline lookup yields CDR1 SQVTM and CDR2 ANQGSEA. With V trimmed by 4 bases and J by 2 bases, 9 bases remained unmatched. CDR3 coding DNA: TGCAGCGTTGGAGAACCTGGACAGGGCAACTATGGCTACACCTTC. This sequence encodes CSVGEPGQGNYGYTF.

With respect to this clonotype: One end of the junction fails to match germline, which may point to a read error. CDR3 in DNA: TGTGCCAGCAGCTTAAGAGACGAGCAGCACTTC. Translated, it gives CASSLRDEQHF. V is TRBV7-2 and J is TRBJ2-7; no reliable D call. Germline V gene lookup returns CDR1 SGHTA and CDR2 FQGNSA. The CDR3 runs 11 residues.

This rearrangement joins TRBV15 to TRBJ1-4; no clear D gene. The length of the CDR3 is 14 residues. CDR1 is LNHNV and CDR2 is YYDKDF in the germline V gene (reference sequence). Trimming left V 0 bases short and J 5 bases short, with 7 bases between. CDR3 amino acids: CATSRETPNEKLFF. Written as DNA, the CDR3 is TGTGCCACCAGCAGAGAGACACCCAATGAAAAACTGTTTTTT.

V gene TRBV12-3 or TRBV12-4 combines with J gene TRBJ1-1, with 11 bases fitting TRBD1. The V segment lost 5 bases and the J segment 4 bases; nucleotides outside the gene matches: 6. The CDR3 length is 15 residues. The CDR3 region is CASSGQGAVGTEAFF. The CDR3 region has the DNA TGTGCCAGCAGTGGACAGGGGGCTGTAGGCACTGAAGCTTTCTTT.

This clonotype was counted only a few times. The chain carries TRBV9 and TRBJ2-5, with 14 bases that match TRBD2. V shed 3 bases, J shed 5 bases, and the junction held 3 bases outside the gene matches. CDR1 is SGDLS, CDR2 YYNGEE, per germline. The CDR3 sequence is 15 residues long. The CDR3 bases are TGTGCCAGCAGCGAGGGACTAGCGGGAGTGGAGACCCAGTACTTC. It encodes CASSEGLAGVETQYF. The full variable domain, its missing parts supplied by reference TRBV9 and TRBJ2-5, is DSGVTQTPKHLITATGQRVTLRCSPRSGDLSVYWYQQSLDQGLQFLIQYYNGEERAKGNILERFSAQQFPDLHSELNLSSLELGDSALYFCASSEGLAGVETQYFGPGTRLLVL.

The V call is TRBV7-9, the J call TRBJ1-3, with a possible D match to TRBD1 (5 bases). Germline V gene sequence: CDR1 SEHNR, CDR2 FQNEAQ (reference sequence). The length of the CDR3 is 16 residues. V lost 5 bases and J lost 4, with 18 bases in between. The CDR3 sequence: CASSPPIGTEGNTIYF. The DNA for the CDR3 is TGTGCCAGCAGCCCCCCCATAGGGACGGAGGGAAACACCATATATTTT.

The gene calls are TRBV20-1 and TRBJ1-2; D gene uncertain. V was pared by 5 bases and J by 8 bases, with 9 bases between. Germline V CDR1 and CDR2: DFQATT, SNEGSKA (reference sequence). This CDR3 has 10 amino acids. The DNA of the CDR3 is TGCAGTGCTTCAGGCAGGGGCTACACCTTC. It yields the protein CSASGRGYTF.

The chain joins TRBV20-1 to TRBJ1-5; 8 positions agree with TRBD1. V shed 1 base, J shed 2 bases, and the junction held 10 bases outside the gene matches. This CDR3 has 17 residues. Germline CDR1 reads DFQATT; CDR2 reads SNEGSKA (reference sequence). As DNA, the CDR3 is TGCAGTGCTAGAGGGGCCCGGGACAGGAAGGGCAATCAGCCCCAGCATTTT. Residues: CSARGARDRKGNQPQHF.

This clonotype was seen repeatedly, ten times or more. The chain recombines TRBV6-6 with TRBJ1-2; D call uncertain. This CDR3 contains 12 residues. The V gene lost 0 bases and the J gene lost 8 bases, with 7 bases spanning the gap. Looked up from germline, CDR1 is MNHNY and CDR2 is SVGAGI (reference sequence). CDR3 DNA sequence: TGTGCCAGCAGTTACTCGGAGGGAGGCTACACCTTC. Amino acid sequence: CASSYSEGGYTF.

This clonotype was detected only a few times. The V call is TRBV6-5, the J call TRBJ1-1; 8 bases agree with TRBD1. V was pared by 5 bases and J by 1 base, with 3 bases of the junction left unmatched. The CDR3 consists of 14 residues. In germline, CDR1 is MNHEY, CDR2 SVGAGI. The DNA for the CDR3 is TGTGCCAGCAGTGCGGGACAGGCGAACACTGAAGCTTTCTTT. Its protein product is CASSAGQANTEAFF.

This clonotype occurred a few times. The chain carries TRBV9 and TRBJ2-7; unclear D gene. The V gene lost 5 bases and the J gene lost 5 bases, with 8 bases spanning the gap. This CDR3 comprises 11 residues. CDR1 is SGDLS and CDR2 is YYNGEE in the germline V gene. The CDR3 DNA is TGTGCCAGCAGTACGGACCACGAGCAGTACTTC. Protein sequence: CASSTDHEQYF.

The chain employs TRBV10-1 and TRBJ2-5; possible D gene TRBD2, 5 bases. The germline gives CDR1 WNHNN, CDR2 SYGVQD (reference sequence). The V and J ends lost 8 bases and 3 bases respectively, with 13 bases between them. This CDR3 is 13 amino acids long. For the CDR3, the DNA is TGCGCCAGCTCGGGCCCCGGGGAAGAGACCCAGTACTTC. Translating gives CASSGPGEETQYF.